This TCR beta chain was recovered during a study of T cells in Graves' hyperthyroidism and ophthalmopathy. Study-level background: Once the initial diagnosis was made, peripheral blood was obtained before any treatment.

Trimming removed 8 bases from V and 5 bases from J; junction bases left unmatched: 12. This CDR3 has 15 residues. Germline CDR1 is KGHSH and CDR2 is LQKENI. Amplification yielded TCR beta CDR3 regions, with RNA transcripts as the source. A first-round RT-PCR of the TCR CDR3 used the HTBI primer set. TCRdb called the multiplex PCR reads again in MiXCR, with one record for every CDR3 protein. The repertoire holds hundreds of thousands of distinct CDR3 sequences, with roughly 14% as singletons. In its sample, this clonotype was seen many times. PBMCs came from roughly 10 ml fresh peripheral blood. The sample comprised blood. The V call is TRBV18, the J call TRBJ2-5; 9 bases align to TRBD1. This TCR was sampled from a middle-aged woman with Graves' ophthalmopathy. As DNA, the CDR3 is TGTGCCAGCCCCCCGGACCCGGACAGGGGTGAGACCCAGTACTTC. Its protein product is CASPPDPDRGETQYF.